Below, 5 T cell receptor beta chains from the same sample are listed, as sequenced in a study of human T cells and chemical hapten exposure. The time point denotes: pre-sensitization, week 0. Treatment specified: therapeutic diphenylcyclopropenone sensitization with weekly scalp DPC. TCRdb re-derived calls from the RACE reads in MiXCR, one entry per CDR3 protein. The sample holds a few hundred thousand distinct CDR3 sequences, 7.5% to 9% seen once. Sequences were derived from whole blood, sampled in connection with sensitization to the hapten diphenylcyclopropenone (DPC). Every receptor here comes from a woman in her 40s with alopecia areata. Some clones in this sample may be carry-over from other donors' samples.

The V and J genes are TRBV3-1 and TRBJ2-1; D is unclear. Trimming took off 2 bases at V and 7 bases at J, with 12 bases between the two ends. Germline CDR1 and CDR2: LGHDT and YNNKEL (reference sequence). The CDR3 is 14 amino acids. The CDR3 reads CASSQLSTRNEQFF. The CDR3, as DNA: TGTGCCAGCAGCCAACTATCCACCCGGAATGAGCAGTTCTTC.

The sample holds many counts of this clonotype. The chain joins TRBV20-1 to TRBJ2-2, with TRBD2 identical over 8 bases. The CDR3 covers 15 residues. The V gene's germline CDR1 is DFQATT and CDR2 SNEGSKA (reference sequence). CDR3 DNA sequence: TGCAGCGCACAACCCGGGACTAGAGACACCGGGGAGCTGTTTTTT. This encodes CSAQPGTRDTGELFF.

A few counts support this clonotype. The chain has TRBV3-1 and TRBJ2-3; TRBD2 might be the D (5 bases). Trimming removed 0 bases at V and 2 bases at J, with 9 bases between. The CDR3 covers 15 residues. In germline, CDR1 is LGHDT, CDR2 YNNKEL (reference sequence). This CDR3 is CASSQDGRDTDTQYF. CDR3 bases: TGTGCCAGCAGCCAAGACGGACGGGACACAGATACGCAGTATTTT.

This clonotype appeared many times. The CDR3 spells CASSQTGVGELFF. In DNA, the CDR3 is TGTGCCAGCAGCCAGACAGGGGTCGGGGAGCTGTTTTTT. The rearrangement joins TRBV7-2 to TRBJ2-2; 8 bases agree with TRBD1. The CDR3 loop spans 13 amino acids. Unmatched junction bases numbered 3, after V lost 5 bases and J lost 7 bases. The V gene's germline CDR1 is SGHTA and CDR2 FQGNSA. Drawing the rest from reference TRBV7-2 and TRBJ2-2, the complete variable domain is GAGVSQSPSNKVTEKGKDVELRCDPISGHTALYWYRQSLGQGLEFLIYFQGNSAPDKSGLPSDRFSAERTGGSVSTLTIQRTQQEDSAVYLCASSQTGVGELFFGEGSRLTVL.

In its sample, this clonotype was seen a few times. The genes are TRBV29-1 and TRBJ2-1; a weak D match, TRBD2 (5 bases). The CDR3 loop spans 13 amino acids. Germline assignment: CDR1 SQVTM and CDR2 ANQGSEA. Trimming removed 6 bases from V and 2 bases from J, with 11 bases in between. CDR3: CSVKPGTYNEQFF. The CDR3 DNA reads as TGCAGCGTCAAACCCGGGACCTACAATGAGCAGTTCTTC.